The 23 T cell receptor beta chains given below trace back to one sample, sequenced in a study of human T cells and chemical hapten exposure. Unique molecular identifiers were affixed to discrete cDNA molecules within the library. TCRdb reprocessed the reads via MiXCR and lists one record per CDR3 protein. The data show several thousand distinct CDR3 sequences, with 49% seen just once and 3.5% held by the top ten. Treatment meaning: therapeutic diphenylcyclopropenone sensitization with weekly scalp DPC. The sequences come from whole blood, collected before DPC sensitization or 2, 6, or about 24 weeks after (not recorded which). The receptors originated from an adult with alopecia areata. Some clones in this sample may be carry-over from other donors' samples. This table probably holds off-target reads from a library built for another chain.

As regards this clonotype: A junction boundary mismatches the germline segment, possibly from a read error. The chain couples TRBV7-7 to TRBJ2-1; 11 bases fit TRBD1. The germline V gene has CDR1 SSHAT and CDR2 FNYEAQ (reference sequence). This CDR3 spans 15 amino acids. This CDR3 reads CASSQGTGGGNEQFF. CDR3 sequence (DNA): TGTGCTAGCAGCCAAGGGACAGGGGGAGGTAATGAGCAGTTCTTC.

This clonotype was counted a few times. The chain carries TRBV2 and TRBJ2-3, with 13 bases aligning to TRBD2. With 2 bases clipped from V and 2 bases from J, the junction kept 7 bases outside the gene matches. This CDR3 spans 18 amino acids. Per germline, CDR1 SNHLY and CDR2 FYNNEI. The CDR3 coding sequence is TGTGCCAGCAGTGAACGGGGGGGACTAGCGGGACTCACAGATACGCAGTATTTT. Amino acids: CASSERGGLAGLTDTQYF.

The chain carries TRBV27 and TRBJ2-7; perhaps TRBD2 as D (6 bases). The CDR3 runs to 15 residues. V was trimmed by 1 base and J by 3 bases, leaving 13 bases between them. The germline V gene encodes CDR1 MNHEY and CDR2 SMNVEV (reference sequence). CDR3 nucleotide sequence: TGTGCCAGCAGTTTATGGGCAGGGAGGATCTACGAGCAGTACTTC. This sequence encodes CASSLWAGRIYEQYF.

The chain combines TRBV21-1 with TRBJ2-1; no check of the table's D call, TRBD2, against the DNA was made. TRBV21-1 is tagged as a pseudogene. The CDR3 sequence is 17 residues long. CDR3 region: CASSKDPLGGRWNEQFF. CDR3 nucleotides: TGTGCCAGCAGCAAAGACCCATTAGGCGGGAGATGGAATGAGCAGTTCTTC.

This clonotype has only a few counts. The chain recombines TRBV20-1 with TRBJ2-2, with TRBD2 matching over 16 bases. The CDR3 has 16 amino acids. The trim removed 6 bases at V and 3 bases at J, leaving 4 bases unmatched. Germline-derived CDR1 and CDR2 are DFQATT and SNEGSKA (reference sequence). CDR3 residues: CSAPGLAGGHTGELFF. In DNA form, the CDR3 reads TGCAGTGCACCGGGACTAGCGGGAGGGCACACCGGGGAGCTGTTTTTT.

CDR3 nucleotide sequence: TGTGCCAGCAGCCGGAAGGGTCGCACAGATACGCAGTATTTT. Protein sequence: CASSRKGRTDTQYF. V is TRBV7-9 and J is TRBJ2-3; D is undetermined. The V end lost 5 bases, the J end lost 1 base, and 10 bases lay between the germline ends. Germline assignment: CDR1 SEHNR and CDR2 FQNEAQ (reference sequence). The CDR3 spans 14 residues.

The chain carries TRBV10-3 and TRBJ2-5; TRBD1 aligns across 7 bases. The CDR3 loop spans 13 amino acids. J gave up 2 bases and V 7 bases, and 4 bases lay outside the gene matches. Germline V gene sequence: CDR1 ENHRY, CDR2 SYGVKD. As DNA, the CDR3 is TGTGCCATCAAGGGGACAGTTCAAGAGACCCAGTACTTC. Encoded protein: CAIKGTVQETQYF.

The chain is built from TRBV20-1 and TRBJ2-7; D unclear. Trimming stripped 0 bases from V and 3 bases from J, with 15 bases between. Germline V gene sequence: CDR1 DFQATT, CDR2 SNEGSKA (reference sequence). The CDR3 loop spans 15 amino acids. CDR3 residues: CSAREGRRANYEQYF. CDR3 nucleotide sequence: TGCAGTGCTAGAGAGGGAAGACGGGCGAACTACGAGCAGTACTTC.

This CDR3 is CASSPSQLGDTRGFF. The CDR3 nucleotides are TGTGCCAGCAGTCCCTCCCAACTGGGGGACACCCGTGGGTTCTTC. The rearrangement joins TRBV12-3 or TRBV12-4 to TRBJ2-1; maybe TRBD1 (6 bases). The CDR3 has 15 amino acids. V gave up 5 bases and J gave up 15 bases, with 26 bases separating them.

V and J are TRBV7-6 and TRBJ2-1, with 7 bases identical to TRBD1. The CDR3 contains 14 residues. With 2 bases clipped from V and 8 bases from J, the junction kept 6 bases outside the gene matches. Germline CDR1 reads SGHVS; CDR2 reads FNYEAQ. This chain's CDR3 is CASSLTGVIDEQFF. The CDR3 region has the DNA TGTGCCAGCAGCTTAACAGGGGTCATCGATGAGCAGTTCTTC. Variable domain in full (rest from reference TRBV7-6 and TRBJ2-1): GAGVSQSPRYKVTKRGQDVALRCDPISGHVSLYWYRQALGQGPEFLTYFNYEAQQDKSGLPNDRFSAERPEGSISTLTIQRTEQRDSAMYRCASSLTGVIDEQFFGPGTRLTVL.

This chain's CDR3 is CASSDSNEQHNEQFF. For the CDR3, the DNA is TGTGCCAGCAGTGACTCGAATGAACAGCACAATGAGCAGTTCTTC. This rearrangement joins TRBV6-4 to TRBJ2-1, with D uncertain. The V end was cut by 0 bases, the J end by 5 bases, with 11 bases between. Germline assignment: CDR1 MRHNA and CDR2 SNTAGT. The CDR3 loop spans 15 amino acids.

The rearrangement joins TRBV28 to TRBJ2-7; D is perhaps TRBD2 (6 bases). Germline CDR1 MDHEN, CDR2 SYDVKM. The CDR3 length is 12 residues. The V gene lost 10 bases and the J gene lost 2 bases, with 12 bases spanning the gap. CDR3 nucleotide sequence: TGTGCCACCCGGCGGGGAACCTACGAGCAGTACTTC. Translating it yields CATRRGTYEQYF.

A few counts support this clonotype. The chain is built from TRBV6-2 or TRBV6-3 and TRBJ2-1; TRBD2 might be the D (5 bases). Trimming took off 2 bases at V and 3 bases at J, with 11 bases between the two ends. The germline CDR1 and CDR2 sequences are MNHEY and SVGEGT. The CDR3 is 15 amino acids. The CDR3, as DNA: TGTGCCAGCAGTTACAAGGCTAGCTTCTACAATGAGCAGTTCTTC. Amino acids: CASSYKASFYNEQFF.

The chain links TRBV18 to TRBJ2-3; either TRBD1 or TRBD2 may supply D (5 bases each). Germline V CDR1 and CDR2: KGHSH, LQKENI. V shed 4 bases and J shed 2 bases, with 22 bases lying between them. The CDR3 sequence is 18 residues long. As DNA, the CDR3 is TGTGCCAGCTCACAGTATAAAGGGGCCGCAGGGACCACAGATACGCAGTATTTT. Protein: CASSQYKGAAGTTDTQYF.

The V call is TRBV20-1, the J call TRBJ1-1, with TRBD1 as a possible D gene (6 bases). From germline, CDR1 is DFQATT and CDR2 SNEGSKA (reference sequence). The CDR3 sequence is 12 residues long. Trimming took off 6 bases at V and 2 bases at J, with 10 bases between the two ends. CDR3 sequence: CSAGDINTEAFF. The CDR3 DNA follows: TGCAGTGCCGGGGACATAAACACTGAAGCTTTCTTT.

CDR3 region: CATLRTPSGSEQFF. The CDR3, as DNA: TGTGCCACCCTACGGACGCCCTCTGGGAGTGAGCAGTTCTTC. This chain uses TRBV2 with TRBJ2-1; the D gene is possibly TRBD2 (5 bases). V was pared by 10 bases and J by 9 bases, with 22 bases between. CDR1 SNHLY and CDR2 FYNNEI come from the germline V gene. The CDR3 loop spans 14 amino acids.

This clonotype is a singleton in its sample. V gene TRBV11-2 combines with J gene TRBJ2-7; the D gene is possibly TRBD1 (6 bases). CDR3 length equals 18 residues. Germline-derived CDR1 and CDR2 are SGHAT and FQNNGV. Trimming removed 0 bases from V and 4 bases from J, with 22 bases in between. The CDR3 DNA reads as TGTGCCAGCAGCTTAGATGCGAACAGGGTCCTAAAAAGGTACGAGCAGTACTTC. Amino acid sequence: CASSLDANRVLKRYEQYF.

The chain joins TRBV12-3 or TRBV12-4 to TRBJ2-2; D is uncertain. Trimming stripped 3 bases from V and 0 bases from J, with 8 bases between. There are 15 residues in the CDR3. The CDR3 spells CASSFAPPNTGELFF. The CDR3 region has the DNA TGTGCCAGCAGTTTTGCACCCCCGAACACCGGGGAGCTGTTTTTT.

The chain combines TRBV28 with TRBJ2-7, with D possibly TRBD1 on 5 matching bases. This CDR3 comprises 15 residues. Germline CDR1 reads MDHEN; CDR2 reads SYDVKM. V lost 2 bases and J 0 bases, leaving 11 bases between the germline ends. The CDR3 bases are TGTGCCAGCAGTTTAGGCAGGACAAGCTCCTACGAGCAGTACTTC. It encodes CASSLGRTSSYEQYF.

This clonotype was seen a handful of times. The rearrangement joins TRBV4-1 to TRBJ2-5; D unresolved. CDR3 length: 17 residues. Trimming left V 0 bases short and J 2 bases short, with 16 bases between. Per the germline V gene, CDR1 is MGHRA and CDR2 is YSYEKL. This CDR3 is CASSQDHGSFRQETQYF. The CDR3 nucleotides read TGCGCCAGCAGCCAAGATCATGGCTCGTTCCGTCAAGAGACCCAGTACTTC.

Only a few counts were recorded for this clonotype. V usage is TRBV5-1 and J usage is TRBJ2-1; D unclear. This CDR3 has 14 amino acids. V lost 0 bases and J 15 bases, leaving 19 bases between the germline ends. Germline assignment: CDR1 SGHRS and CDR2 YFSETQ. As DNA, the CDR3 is TGCGCCAGCAGCTTGGATCCTTCGTTCCTAGAGACGTTCTTC. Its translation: CASSLDPSFLETFF.

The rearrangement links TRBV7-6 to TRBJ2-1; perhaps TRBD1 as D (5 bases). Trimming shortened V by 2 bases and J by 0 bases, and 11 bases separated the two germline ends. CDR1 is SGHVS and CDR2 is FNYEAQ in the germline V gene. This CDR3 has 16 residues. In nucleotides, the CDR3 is TGTGCCAGCAGCTTATACCAGGGAAGCTCCTACAATGAGCAGTTCTTC. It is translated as CASSLYQGSSYNEQFF. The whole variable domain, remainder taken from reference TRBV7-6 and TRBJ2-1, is GAGVSQSPRYKVTKRGQDVALRCDPISGHVSLYWYRQALGQGPEFLTYFNYEAQQDKSGLPNDRFSAERPEGSISTLTIQRTEQRDSAMYRCASSLYQGSSYNEQFFGPGTRLTVL.

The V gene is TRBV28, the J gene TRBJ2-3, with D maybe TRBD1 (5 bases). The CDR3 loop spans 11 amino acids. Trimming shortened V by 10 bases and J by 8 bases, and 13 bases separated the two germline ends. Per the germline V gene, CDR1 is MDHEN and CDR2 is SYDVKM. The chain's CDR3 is CATTHRGTQYF. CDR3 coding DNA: TGTGCCACCACCCATAGGGGTACGCAGTATTTT.